This TCR beta chain was sequenced for a study of early T cells in non-severe SARS-CoV-2 infection. Findings and limits, study-wide: Reliance on VDJdb matching favored anti-spike CD8 responses; private and CD4 specificities were missed.

Separate cDNA molecules each had unique molecular identifiers attached to them. TCRdb re-analysed the 5' RACE reads in MiXCR, keeping a single row per CDR3 protein. Among fewer than 120,000 distinct CDR3 sequences listed, roughly 12% were seen once. The CDR3 runs 18 residues. V shed 0 bases, J shed 3 bases, and the junction held 6 bases outside the gene matches. Germline values: CDR1 SGHRS, CDR2 YFSETQ. In this sample, this clonotype turned up a few times. The antigen is undetermined. The receptor comes from an adult who was a healthcare worker with PCR-confirmed SARS-CoV-2 infection or an uninfected control (not recorded which). This chain uses TRBV5-1 with TRBJ2-6, with 10 bases identical to TRBD2. Material: whole blood, obtained at baseline. DNA of the CDR3: TGCGCCAGCAGCTTGGGGACTAGCGGATCCTTTGGGGCCAACGTCCTGACTTTC. Translating gives CASSLGTSGSFGANVLTF.